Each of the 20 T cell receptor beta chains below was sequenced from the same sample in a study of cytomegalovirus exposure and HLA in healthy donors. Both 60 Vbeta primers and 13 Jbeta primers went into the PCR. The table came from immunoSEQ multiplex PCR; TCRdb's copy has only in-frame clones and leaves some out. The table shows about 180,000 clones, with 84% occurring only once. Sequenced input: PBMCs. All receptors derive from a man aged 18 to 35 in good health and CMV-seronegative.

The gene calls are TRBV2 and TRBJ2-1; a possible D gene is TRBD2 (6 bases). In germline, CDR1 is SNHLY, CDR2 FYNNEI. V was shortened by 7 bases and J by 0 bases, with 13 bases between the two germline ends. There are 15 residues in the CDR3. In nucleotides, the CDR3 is TGTGCCAGCACCCCGGGACTTAGCTCCTACAATGAGCAGTTCTTC. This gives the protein CASTPGLSSYNEQFF.

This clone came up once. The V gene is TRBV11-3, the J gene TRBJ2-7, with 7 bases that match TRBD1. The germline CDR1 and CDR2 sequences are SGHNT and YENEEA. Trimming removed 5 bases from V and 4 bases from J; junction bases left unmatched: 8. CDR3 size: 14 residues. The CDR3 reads CASSTPDRVYEQYF. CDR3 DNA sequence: TGTGCCAGCAGCACGCCAGACAGGGTATACGAGCAGTACTTC.

CDR3: CASSLAGLNEQYF. CDR3 bases: TGTGCCAGTAGCCTAGCGGGTCTCAACGAGCAGTACTTC. The chain links TRBV19 to TRBJ2-7, with TRBD2 matching 8 bases. The germline gives CDR1 LNHDA, CDR2 SQIVND (reference sequence). CDR3 size: 13 residues. V was pared by 6 bases and J by 5 bases, with 6 bases of the junction left unmatched.

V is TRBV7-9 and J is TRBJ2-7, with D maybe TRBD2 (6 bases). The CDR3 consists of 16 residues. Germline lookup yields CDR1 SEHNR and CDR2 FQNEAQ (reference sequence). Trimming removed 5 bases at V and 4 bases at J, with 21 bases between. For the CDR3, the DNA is TGTGCCAGCAGCCCCATGACTTCGGGGGAGAGATACGAGCAGTACTTC. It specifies CASSPMTSGERYEQYF.

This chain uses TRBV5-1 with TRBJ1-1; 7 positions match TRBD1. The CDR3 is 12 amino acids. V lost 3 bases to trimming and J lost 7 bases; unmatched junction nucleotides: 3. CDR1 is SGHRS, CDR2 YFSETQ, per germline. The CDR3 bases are TGCGCCAGCAGCTCGACAGGGTATGAAGCTTTCTTT. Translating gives CASSSTGYEAFF.

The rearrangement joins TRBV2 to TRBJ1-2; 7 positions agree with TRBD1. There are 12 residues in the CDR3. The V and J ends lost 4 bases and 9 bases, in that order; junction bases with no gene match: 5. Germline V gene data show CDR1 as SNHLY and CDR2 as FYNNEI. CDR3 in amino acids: CASSVEQGSYTF. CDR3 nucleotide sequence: TGTGCCAGCAGTGTAGAACAGGGGAGCTACACCTTC.

CDR3 loop: CASSFSSGTRSMYF. CDR3 sequence (DNA): TGCGCCAGCAGCTTCTCATCCGGGACAAGAAGTATGTACTTC. The rearrangement links TRBV5-1 to TRBJ2-7; perhaps TRBD1 as D (6 bases). The ends were cut back, 2 bases at V and 12 bases at J, with 21 bases in the middle. The CDR3 covers 14 residues. From germline, CDR1 is SGHRS and CDR2 YFSETQ.

CDR3 loop: CASSLGFSIQYF. DNA for the CDR3: TGTGCCAGCAGCTTAGGTTTTTCTATTCAGTACTTC. This chain connects TRBV7-9 to TRBJ2-4; D unclear. This CDR3 is built from 12 residues. Germline CDR1 and CDR2: SEHNR and FQNEAQ (reference sequence). V lost 1 base to trimming and J lost 10 bases, with 8 bases between them.

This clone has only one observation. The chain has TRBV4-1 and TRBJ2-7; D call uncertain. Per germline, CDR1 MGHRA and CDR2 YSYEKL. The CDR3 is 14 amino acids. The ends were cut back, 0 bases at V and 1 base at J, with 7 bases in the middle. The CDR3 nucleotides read TGCGCCAGCAGCCAAGATGCGGTTTCCTACGAGCAGTACTTC. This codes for CASSQDAVSYEQYF.

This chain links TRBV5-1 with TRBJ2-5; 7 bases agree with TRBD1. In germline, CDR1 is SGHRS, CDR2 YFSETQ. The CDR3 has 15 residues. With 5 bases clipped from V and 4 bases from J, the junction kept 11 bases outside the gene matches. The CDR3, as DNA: TGCGCCAGCAGTTATACAGGGGTCTGGTCAGAGACCCAGTACTTC. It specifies CASSYTGVWSETQYF.

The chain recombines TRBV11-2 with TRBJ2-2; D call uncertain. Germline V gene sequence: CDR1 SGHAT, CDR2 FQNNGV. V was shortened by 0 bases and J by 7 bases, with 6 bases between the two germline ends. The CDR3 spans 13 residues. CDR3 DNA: TGTGCCAGCAGCTTAGAACCGGGCGGGGAGCTGTTTTTT. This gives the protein CASSLEPGGELFF.

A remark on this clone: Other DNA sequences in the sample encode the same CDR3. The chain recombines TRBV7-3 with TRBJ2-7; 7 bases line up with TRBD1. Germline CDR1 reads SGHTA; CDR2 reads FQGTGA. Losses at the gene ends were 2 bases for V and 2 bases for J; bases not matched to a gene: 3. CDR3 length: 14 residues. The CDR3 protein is CASSLAGGPYEQYF. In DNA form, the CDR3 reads TGTGCCAGCAGCTTAGCAGGGGGTCCCTACGAGCAGTACTTC. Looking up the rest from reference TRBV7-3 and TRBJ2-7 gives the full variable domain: GAGVSQTPSNKVTEKGKYVELRCDPISGHTALYWYRQSLGQGPEFLIYFQGTGAADDSGLPNDRFFAVRPEGSVSTLKIQRTERGDSAVYLCASSLAGGPYEQYFGPGTRLTVT.

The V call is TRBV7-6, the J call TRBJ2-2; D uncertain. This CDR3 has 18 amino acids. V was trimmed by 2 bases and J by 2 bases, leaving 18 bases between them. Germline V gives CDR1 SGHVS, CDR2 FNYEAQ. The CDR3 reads CASSLNLRRKSNTGELFF. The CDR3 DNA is TGTGCCAGCAGCTTAAATCTTAGGCGGAAAAGTAACACCGGGGAGCTGTTTTTT.

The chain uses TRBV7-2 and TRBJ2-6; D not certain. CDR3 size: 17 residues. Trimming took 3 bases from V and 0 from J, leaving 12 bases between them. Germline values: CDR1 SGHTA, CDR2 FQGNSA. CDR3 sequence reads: CASSFYEIISGANVLTF. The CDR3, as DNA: TGTGCCAGCAGCTTTTATGAGATTATCTCTGGGGCCAACGTCCTGACTTTC.

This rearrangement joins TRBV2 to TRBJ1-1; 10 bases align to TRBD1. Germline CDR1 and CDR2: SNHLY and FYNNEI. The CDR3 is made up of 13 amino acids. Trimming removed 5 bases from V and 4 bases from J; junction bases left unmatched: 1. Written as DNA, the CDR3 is TGTGCCAGCAGTCGGACAGGGGGCACTGAAGCTTTCTTT. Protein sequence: CASSRTGGTEAFF. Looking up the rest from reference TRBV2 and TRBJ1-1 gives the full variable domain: EPEVTQTPSHQVTQMGQEVILRCVPISNHLYFYWYRQILGQKVEFLVSFYNNEISEKSEIFDDQFSVERPDGSNFTLKIRSTKLEDSAMYFCASSRTGGTEAFFGQGTRLTVV.

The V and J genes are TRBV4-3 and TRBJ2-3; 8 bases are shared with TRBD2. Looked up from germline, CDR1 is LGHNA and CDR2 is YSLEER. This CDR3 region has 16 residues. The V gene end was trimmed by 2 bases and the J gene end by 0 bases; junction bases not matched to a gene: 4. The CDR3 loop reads CASSQQGLGSTDTQYF. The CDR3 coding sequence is TGCGCCAGCAGCCAACAGGGACTAGGAAGCACAGATACGCAGTATTTT.

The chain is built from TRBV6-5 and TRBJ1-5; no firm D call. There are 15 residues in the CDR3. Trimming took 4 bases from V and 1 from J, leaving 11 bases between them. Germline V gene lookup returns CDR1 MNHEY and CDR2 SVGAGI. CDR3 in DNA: TGTGCCAGCAGTTCCGGGGAGGGAAGCAATCAGCCCCAGCATTTT. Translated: CASSSGEGSNQPQHF.

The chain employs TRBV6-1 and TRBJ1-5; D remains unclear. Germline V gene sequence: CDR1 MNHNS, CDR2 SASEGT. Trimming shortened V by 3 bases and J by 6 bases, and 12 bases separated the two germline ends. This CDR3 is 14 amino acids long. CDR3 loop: CASSDLVEFQPQHF. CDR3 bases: TGTGCCAGCAGTGATTTGGTAGAGTTTCAGCCCCAGCATTTT.

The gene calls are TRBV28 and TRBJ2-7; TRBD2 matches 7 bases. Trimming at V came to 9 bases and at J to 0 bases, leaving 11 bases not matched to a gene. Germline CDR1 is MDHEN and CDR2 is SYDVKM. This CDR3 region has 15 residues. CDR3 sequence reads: CASQRGDLSSYEQYF. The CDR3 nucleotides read TGTGCCAGTCAACGGGGGGACTTGAGCTCCTACGAGCAGTACTTC.

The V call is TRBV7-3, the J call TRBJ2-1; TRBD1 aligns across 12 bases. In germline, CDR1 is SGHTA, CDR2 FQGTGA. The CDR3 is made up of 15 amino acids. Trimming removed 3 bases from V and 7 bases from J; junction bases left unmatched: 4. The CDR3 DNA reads TGTGCCAGCAGCTTGGGGACAGGGGGCGAGAATGAGCAGTTCTTC. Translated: CASSLGTGGENEQFF.